Included here is one T cell receptor beta chain sequence, with context. Data came from immunoSEQ multiplex PCR; TCRdb stores just in-frame clones and leaves some out. The sample shows 100,000 to 150,000 clones, more than 80% of them seen only once. The data stem from a study of control samples from healthy donors and cancer patients. Sequencing was done on a sample of blood. The clonotype was recovered from a middle-aged man in good health.

CDR3 bases: TGTGCCAGCAGTTTTATCGGCGGGGGGGCGGGCGAGCAGTACTTC. The encoded protein is CASSFIGGGAGEQYF. V gene TRBV2 combines with J gene TRBJ2-7, with 9 bases aligning to TRBD2. The junction had 11 bases not matched to a gene; V was cut back by 5 bases and J by 6 bases. The germline V gene encodes CDR1 SNHLY and CDR2 FYNNEI. CDR3 length: 15 residues.